The 10 T cell receptor beta chains presented below share a single source sample, sequenced in a study of cytomegalovirus exposure and HLA in healthy donors. In the PCR, 60 Vbeta and 13 Jbeta primers were used. This table comes from immunoSEQ multiplex PCR, and its TCRdb copy is limited to in-frame clones, with some not included. The data hold around 92,000 clones, with 65% to 80% observed a single time. Input material: PBMCs. The source is a female donor in good health and CMV-seropositive.

The chain is built from TRBV7-2 and TRBJ2-1; 11 positions agree with TRBD1. CDR3 length equals 15 residues. Unmatched junction bases numbered 4, after V lost 5 bases and J lost 4 bases. Germline V CDR1 and CDR2: SGHTA, FQGNSA. CDR3 residues: CASSRGTGGYNEQFF. CDR3 sequence (DNA): TGTGCCAGCAGCCGAGGGACAGGGGGGTACAATGAGCAGTTCTTC.

This clone was detected a few times. The V and J genes are TRBV2 and TRBJ1-1; TRBD1 matches 10 bases. CDR1 is SNHLY, CDR2 FYNNEI, per germline. V lost 3 bases, J lost 3 bases, and 7 bases stayed unmatched. The CDR3 consists of 16 residues. The CDR3 DNA is TGTGCCAGCAGTGATCCCGCCGGGACAGGGGACACTGAAGCTTTCTTT. It yields the protein CASSDPAGTGDTEAFF.

The V gene is TRBV2, the J gene TRBJ1-6, with TRBD1 identical over 7 bases. V dropped 4 bases and J dropped 8; count of bases not matched to a gene: 8. This CDR3 has 15 residues. Per germline, CDR1 SNHLY and CDR2 FYNNEI. Here the CDR3 reads CASSAQGLSDSPLHF. In DNA form, the CDR3 reads TGTGCCAGCAGTGCACAGGGGCTTTCGGATTCACCCCTCCACTTT.

The chain employs TRBV4-1 and TRBJ2-7, with D tentatively TRBD2 (6 bases). The CDR3 runs 17 residues. V was trimmed by 0 bases and J by 2 bases, leaving 17 bases between them. The germline V gene encodes CDR1 MGHRA and CDR2 YSYEKL. CDR3 sequence: CASSQEEGIRGTYEQYF. CDR3 DNA: TGCGCCAGCAGCCAAGAAGAGGGCATCCGGGGGACCTACGAGCAGTACTTC.

This chain uses TRBV2 with TRBJ1-1; 7 bases agree with TRBD1. The CDR3 consists of 14 residues. Germline V lookup: CDR1 SNHLY, CDR2 FYNNEI. The J segment lost 2 bases and the V segment lost 4 bases, leaving 4 bases of the junction unmatched. CDR3 nucleotide sequence: TGTGCCAGCAGTGGACAGGGACCAAACACTGAAGCTTTCTTT. Translation: CASSGQGPNTEAFF.

This clone showed up just a few times. The V and J genes are TRBV7-9 and TRBJ1-1; D may be TRBD1 (6 bases). CDR3 size: 14 residues. V was shortened by 3 bases and J by 1 base, with 9 bases between the two germline ends. The germline gives CDR1 SEHNR, CDR2 FQNEAQ (reference sequence). The CDR3 loop is CASSFVGGNTEAFF. The DNA of the CDR3 is TGTGCCAGCAGCTTCGTAGGGGGGAACACTGAAGCTTTCTTT.

The rearrangement joins TRBV30 to TRBJ1-6; D is possibly TRBD1 (6 bases). The V end lost 5 bases, the J end lost 4 bases, and 9 bases lay between the germline ends. The CDR3 loop spans 13 amino acids. CDR1 and CDR2 from the germline V gene are GTSNPN and SVGIG (reference sequence). The CDR3 DNA is TGTGCCTGGGGACAGTTATATAATTCACCCCTCCACTTT. Protein: CAWGQLYNSPLHF.

A single count supports this clone. This chain joins TRBV18 and TRBJ2-3; 7 nucleotides line up with TRBD1. There are 14 residues in the CDR3. V was clipped by 3 bases and J by 6 bases; unmatched bases: 6. Germline-derived CDR1 and CDR2 are KGHSH and LQKENI. The CDR3, as DNA: TGTGCCAGCTCACCGAGACAGGGTTCGGATACGCAGTATTTT. This gives the protein CASSPRQGSDTQYF.

CDR3 residues: CAITPGQNTGELFF. The CDR3 DNA reads as TGTGCGATAACCCCGGGACAAAACACCGGGGAGCTGTTTTTT. The V call is TRBV7-8, the J call TRBJ2-2; a possible D gene is TRBD1 (6 bases). CDR1 and CDR2 from the germline V gene are SGHVS and FQNEAQ. The CDR3 contains 14 residues.

J is TRBJ2-7 and V is TRBV11-3; tentatively, D is TRBD2 (10 bases). CDR3 length: 18 residues. The V gene lost 6 bases and the J gene lost 3 bases, with 27 bases spanning the gap. Germline CDR1 SGHNT, CDR2 YENEEA. The DNA for the CDR3 is TGTGCCAGCAGGTTGGGACAGGGTGAGCGGGAGGGCCGCTACGAGCAGTACTTC. Its protein product is CASRLGQGEREGRYEQYF.